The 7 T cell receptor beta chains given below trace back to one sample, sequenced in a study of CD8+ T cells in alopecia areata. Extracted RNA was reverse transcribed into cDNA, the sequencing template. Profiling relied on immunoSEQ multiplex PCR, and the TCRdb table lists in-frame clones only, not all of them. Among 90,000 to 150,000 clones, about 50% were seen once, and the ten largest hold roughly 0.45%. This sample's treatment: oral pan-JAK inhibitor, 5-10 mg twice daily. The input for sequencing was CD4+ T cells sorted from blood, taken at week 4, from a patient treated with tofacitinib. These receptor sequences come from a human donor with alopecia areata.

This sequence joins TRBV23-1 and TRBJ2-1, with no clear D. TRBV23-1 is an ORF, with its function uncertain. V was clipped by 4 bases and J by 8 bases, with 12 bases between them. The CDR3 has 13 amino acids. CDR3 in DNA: TGCGCCAGCAGTCTACCGACGTACGATGAGCAGTTCTTC. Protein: CASSLPTYDEQFF.

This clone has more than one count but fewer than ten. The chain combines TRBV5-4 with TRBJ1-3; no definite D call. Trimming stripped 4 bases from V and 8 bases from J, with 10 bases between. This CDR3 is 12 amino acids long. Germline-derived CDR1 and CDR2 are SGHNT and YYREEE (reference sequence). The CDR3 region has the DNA TGTGCCAGCAGCATAGACGAATACACCATATATTTT. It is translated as CASSIDEYTIYF.

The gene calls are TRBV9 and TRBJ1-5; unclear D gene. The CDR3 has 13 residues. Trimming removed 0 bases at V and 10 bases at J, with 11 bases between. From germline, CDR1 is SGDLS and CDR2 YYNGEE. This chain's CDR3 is CASSVVNGGPQHF. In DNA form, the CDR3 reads TGTGCCAGCAGCGTAGTAAACGGAGGTCCCCAGCATTTT. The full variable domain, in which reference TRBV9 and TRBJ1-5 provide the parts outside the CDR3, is DSGVTQTPKHLITATGQRVTLRCSPRSGDLSVYWYQQSLDQGLQFLIQYYNGEERAKGNILERFSAQQFPDLHSELNLSSLELGDSALYFCASSVVNGGPQHFGDGTRLSIL.

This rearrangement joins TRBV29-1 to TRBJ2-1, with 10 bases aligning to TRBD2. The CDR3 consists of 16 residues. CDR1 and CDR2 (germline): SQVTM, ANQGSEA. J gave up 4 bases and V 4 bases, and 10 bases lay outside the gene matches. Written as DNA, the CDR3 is TGCAGCGTTGTCAAGGTAGCGGGGGGCTCTTACAATGAGCAGTTCTTC. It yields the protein CSVVKVAGGSYNEQFF.

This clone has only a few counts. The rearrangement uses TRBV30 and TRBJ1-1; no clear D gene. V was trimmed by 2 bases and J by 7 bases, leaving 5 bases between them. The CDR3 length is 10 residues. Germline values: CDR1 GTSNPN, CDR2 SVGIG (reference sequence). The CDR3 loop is CAWSLSEAFF. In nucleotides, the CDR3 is TGTGCCTGGAGTTTAAGTGAAGCTTTCTTT.

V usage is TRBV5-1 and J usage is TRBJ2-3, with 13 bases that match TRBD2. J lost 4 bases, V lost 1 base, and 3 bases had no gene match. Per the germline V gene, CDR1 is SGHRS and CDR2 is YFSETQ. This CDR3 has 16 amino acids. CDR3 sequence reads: CASSLTSGRAPDTQYF. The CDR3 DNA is TGCGCCAGCAGCTTGACTAGCGGGAGGGCCCCAGATACGCAGTATTTT. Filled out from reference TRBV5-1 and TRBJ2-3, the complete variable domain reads KAGVTQTPRYLIKTRGQQVTLSCSPISGHRSVSWYQQTPGQGLQFLFEYFSETQRNKGNFPGRFSGRQFSNSRSEMNVSTLELGDSALYLCASSLTSGRAPDTQYFGPGTRLTVL.

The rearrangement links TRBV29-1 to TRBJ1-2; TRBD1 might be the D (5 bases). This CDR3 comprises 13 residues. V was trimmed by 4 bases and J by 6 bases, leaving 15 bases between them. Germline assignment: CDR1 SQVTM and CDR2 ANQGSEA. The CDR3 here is CSVAPWTTDGYTF. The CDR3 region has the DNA TGCAGCGTTGCCCCTTGGACAACCGATGGCTACACCTTC. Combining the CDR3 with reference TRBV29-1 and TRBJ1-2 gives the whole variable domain SAVISQKPSRDICQRGTSLTIQCQVDSQVTMMFWYRQQPGQSLTLIATANQGSEATYESGFVIDKFPISRPNLTFSTLTVSNMSPEDSSIYLCSVAPWTTDGYTFGSGTRLTVV.